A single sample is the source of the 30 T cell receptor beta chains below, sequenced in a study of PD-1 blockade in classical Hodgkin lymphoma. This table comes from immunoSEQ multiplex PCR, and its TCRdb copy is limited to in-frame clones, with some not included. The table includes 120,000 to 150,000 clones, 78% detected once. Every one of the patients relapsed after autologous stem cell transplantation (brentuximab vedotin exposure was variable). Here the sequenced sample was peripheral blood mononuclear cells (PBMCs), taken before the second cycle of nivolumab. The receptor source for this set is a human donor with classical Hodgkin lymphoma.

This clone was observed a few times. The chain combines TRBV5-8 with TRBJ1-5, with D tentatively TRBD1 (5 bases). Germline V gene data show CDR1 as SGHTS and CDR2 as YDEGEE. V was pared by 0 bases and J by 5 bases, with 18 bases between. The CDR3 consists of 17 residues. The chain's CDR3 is CASSLVAGTWGDQPQHF. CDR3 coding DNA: TGTGCCAGCAGCTTGGTGGCCGGGACGTGGGGGGATCAGCCCCAGCATTTT.

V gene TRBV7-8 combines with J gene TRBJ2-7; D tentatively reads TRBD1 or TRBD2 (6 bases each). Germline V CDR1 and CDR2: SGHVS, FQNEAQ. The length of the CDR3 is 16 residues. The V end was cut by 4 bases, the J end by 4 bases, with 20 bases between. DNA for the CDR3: TGTGCCAGCAGCTCGAAACGGGGGCGTCTCTCGTACGAGCAGTACTTC. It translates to CASSSKRGRLSYEQYF.

CDR3 in DNA: TGTGCCAGCAGCTTAGGGGCAGGGGGCTCGGAGACCCAGTACTTC. As protein: CASSLGAGGSETQYF. The chain carries TRBV7-2 and TRBJ2-5; 8 positions agree with TRBD1. Germline loops: CDR1 SGHTA, CDR2 FQGNSA. The CDR3 runs 15 residues. V was pared by 1 base and J by 5 bases, with 6 bases of the junction left unmatched.

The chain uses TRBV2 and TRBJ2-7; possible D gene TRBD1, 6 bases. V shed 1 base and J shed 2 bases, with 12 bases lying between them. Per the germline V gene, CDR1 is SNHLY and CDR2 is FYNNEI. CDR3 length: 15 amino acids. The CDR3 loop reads CASSEGLTGTYEQYF. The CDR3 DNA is TGTGCCAGCAGTGAAGGCCTTACAGGGACCTACGAGCAGTACTTC.

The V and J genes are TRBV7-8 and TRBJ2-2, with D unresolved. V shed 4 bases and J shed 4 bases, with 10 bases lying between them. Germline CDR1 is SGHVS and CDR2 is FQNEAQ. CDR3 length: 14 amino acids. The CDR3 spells CASSSTEITGELFF. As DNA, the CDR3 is TGTGCCAGCAGCTCCACTGAGATCACCGGGGAGCTGTTTTTT.

The CDR3 nucleotides read TGCGCCAGCAGCCAAGATGTTCGCGGTGGAGAGACCCAGTACTTC. Translated, it gives CASSQDVRGGETQYF. This sequence joins TRBV4-3 and TRBJ2-5; D call uncertain. Germline V gene lookup returns CDR1 LGHNA and CDR2 YSLEER. The CDR3 spans 15 residues. V was trimmed by 0 bases and J by 4 bases, leaving 12 bases between them.

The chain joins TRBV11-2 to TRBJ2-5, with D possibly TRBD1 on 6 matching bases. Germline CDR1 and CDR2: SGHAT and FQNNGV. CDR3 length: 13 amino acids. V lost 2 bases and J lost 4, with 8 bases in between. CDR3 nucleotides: TGTGCCAGCAGCTTAACAGGGTCAGAGACCCAGTACTTC. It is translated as CASSLTGSETQYF.

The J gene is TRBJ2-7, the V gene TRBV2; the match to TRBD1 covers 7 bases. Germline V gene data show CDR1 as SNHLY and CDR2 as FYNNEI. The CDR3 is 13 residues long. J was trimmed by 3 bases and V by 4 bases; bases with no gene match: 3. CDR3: CASSVGGNYEQYF. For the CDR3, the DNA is TGTGCCAGCAGTGTAGGGGGCAACTACGAGCAGTACTTC.

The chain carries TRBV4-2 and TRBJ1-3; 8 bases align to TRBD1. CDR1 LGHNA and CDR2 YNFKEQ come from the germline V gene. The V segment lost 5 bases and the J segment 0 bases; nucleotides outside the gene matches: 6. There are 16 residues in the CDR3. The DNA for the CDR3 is TGTGCCAGCAGCAGATTGGGACAGGACTCTGGAAACACCATATATTTT. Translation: CASSRLGQDSGNTIYF.

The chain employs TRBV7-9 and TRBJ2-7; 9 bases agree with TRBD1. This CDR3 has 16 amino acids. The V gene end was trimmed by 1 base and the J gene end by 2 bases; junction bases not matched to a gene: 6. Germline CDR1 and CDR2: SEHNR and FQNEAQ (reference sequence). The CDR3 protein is CASSLGQGVEAYEQYF. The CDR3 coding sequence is TGTGCCAGCAGCTTAGGACAGGGGGTTGAGGCCTACGAGCAGTACTTC.

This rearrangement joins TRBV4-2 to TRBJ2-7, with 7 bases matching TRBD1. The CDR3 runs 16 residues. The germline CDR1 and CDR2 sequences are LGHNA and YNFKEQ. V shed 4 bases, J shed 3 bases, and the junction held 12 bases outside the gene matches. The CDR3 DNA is TGTGCCAGCAGCCGCGAGGGGGACAGAGCATTCTACGAGCAGTACTTC. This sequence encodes CASSREGDRAFYEQYF.

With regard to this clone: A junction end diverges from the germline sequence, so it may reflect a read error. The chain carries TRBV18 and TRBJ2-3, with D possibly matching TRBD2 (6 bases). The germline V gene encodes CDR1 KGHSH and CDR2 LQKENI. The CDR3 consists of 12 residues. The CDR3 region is CASSPGEAPGDF. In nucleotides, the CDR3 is TGTGCCAGCTCACCGGGGGAGGCCCCGGGGGATTTT.

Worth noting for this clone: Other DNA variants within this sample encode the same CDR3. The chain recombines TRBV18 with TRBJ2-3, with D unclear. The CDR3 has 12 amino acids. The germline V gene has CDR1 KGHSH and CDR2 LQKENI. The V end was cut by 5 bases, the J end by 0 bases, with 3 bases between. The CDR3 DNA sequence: TGTGCCAGCTCAACAAGCACAGATACGCAGTATTTT. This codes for CASSTSTDTQYF.

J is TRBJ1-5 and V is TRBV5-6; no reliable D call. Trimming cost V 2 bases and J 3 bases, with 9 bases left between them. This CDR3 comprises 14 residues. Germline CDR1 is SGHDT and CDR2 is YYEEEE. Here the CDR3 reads CASSFGGINQPQHF. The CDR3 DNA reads TGTGCCAGCAGCTTTGGAGGCATCAATCAGCCCCAGCATTTT.

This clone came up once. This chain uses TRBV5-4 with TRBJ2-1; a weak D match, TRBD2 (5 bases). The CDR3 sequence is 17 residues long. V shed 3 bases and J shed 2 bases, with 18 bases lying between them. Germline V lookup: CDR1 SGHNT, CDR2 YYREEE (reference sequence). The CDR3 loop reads CASSSIRSGIPYNEQFF. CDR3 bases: TGTGCCAGCAGCTCCATCAGATCCGGGATTCCCTACAATGAGCAGTTCTTC.

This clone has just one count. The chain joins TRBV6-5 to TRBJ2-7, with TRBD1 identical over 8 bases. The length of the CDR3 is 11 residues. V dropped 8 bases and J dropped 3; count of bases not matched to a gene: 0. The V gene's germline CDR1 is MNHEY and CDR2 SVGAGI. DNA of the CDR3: TGTGCCAGCGACAGGGGCTACGAGCAGTACTTC. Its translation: CASDRGYEQYF.

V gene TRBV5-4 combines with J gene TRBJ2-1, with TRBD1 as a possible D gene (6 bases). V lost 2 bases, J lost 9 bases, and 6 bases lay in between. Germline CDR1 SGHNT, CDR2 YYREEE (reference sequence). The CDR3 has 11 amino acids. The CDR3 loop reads CASSFRGEQFF. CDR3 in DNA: TGTGCCAGCAGCTTCAGGGGTGAGCAGTTCTTC.

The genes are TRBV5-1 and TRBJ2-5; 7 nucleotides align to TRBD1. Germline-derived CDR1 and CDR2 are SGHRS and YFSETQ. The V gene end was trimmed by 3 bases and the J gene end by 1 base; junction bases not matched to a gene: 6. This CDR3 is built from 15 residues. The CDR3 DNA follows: TGCGCCAGCAGCTCTATGACAGGGACCCAAGAGACCCAGTACTTC. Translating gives CASSSMTGTQETQYF.

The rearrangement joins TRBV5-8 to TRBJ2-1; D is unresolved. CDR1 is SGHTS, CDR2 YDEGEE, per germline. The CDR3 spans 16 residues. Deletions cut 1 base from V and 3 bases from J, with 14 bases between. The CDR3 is CASSLIPGEIYNEQFF. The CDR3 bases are TGTGCCAGCAGCTTGATTCCCGGAGAAATCTACAATGAGCAGTTCTTC.

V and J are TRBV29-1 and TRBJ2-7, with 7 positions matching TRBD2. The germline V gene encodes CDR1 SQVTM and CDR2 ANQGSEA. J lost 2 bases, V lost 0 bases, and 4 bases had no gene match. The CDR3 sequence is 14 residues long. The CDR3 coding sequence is TGCAGCGTTGAAGAGGGACTATTCCCCTACGAGCAGTACTTC. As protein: CSVEEGLFPYEQYF.

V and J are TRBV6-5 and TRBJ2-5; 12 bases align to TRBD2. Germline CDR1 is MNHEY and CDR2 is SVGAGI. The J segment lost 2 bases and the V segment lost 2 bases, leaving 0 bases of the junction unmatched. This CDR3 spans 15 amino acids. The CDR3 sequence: CASSYLAGGQETQYF. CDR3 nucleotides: TGTGCCAGCAGTTACCTAGCGGGAGGGCAAGAGACCCAGTACTTC.

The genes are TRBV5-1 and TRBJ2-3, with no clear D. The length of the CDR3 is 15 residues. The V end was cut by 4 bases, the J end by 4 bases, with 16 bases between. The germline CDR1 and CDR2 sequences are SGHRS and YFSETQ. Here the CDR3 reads CASSPLLLGPDTQYF. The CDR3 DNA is TGCGCCAGCAGCCCACTACTCCTCGGGCCAGATACGCAGTATTTT.

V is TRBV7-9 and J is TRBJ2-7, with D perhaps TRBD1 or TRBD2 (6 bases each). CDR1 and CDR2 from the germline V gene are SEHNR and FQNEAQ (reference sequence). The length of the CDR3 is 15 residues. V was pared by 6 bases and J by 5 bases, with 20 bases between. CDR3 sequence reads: CASSPPRGLFHEQYF. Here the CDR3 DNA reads TGTGCCAGCAGTCCCCCACGGGGGCTGTTCCACGAGCAGTACTTC. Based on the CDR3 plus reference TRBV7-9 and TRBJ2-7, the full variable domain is DTGVSQNPRHKITKRGQNVTFRCDPISEHNRLYWYRQTLGQGPEFLTYFQNEAQLEKSRLLSDRFSAERPKGSFSTLEIQRTEQGDSAMYLCASSPPRGLFHEQYFGPGTRLTVT.

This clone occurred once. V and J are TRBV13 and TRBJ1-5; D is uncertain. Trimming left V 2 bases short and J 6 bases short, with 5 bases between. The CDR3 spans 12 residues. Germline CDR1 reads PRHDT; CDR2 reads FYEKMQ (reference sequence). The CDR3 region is CASSLYGQPQHF. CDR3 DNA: TGTGCCAGCAGCTTATATGGTCAGCCCCAGCATTTT. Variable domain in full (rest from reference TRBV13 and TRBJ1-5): AAGVIQSPRHLIKEKRETATLKCYPIPRHDTVYWYQQGPGQDPQFLISFYEKMQSDKGSIPDRFSAQQFSDYHSELNMSSLELGDSALYFCASSLYGQPQHFGDGTRLSIL.

CDR3 in amino acids: CASRYRANTGELFF. The CDR3 nucleotides are TGTGCCAGCAGGTACAGGGCGAACACCGGGGAGCTGTTTTTT. V and J are TRBV7-9 and TRBJ2-2; the D gene is possibly TRBD1 (6 bases). This CDR3 is built from 14 residues. V gave up 6 bases and J gave up 0 bases, with 8 bases separating them. Germline V gene lookup returns CDR1 SEHNR and CDR2 FQNEAQ (reference sequence).

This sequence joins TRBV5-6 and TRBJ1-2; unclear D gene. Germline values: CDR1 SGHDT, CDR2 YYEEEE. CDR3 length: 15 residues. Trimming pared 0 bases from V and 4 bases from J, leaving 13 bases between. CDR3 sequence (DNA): TGTGCCAGCAGCTTGGGTCAGTGGAAACTCTATGGCTACACCTTC. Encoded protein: CASSLGQWKLYGYTF. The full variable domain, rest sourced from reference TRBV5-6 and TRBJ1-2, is DAGVTQSPTHLIKTRGQQVTLRCSPKSGHDTVSWYQQALGQGPQFIFQYYEEEERQRGNFPDRFSGHQFPNYSSELNVNALLLGDSALYLCASSLGQWKLYGYTFGSGTRLTVV.

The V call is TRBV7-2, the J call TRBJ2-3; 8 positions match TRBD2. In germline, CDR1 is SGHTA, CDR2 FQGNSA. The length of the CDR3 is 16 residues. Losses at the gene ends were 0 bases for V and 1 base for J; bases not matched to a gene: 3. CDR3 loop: CASSLAGTRGTDTQYF. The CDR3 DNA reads TGTGCCAGCAGCTTAGCGGGGACTAGGGGCACAGATACGCAGTATTTT.

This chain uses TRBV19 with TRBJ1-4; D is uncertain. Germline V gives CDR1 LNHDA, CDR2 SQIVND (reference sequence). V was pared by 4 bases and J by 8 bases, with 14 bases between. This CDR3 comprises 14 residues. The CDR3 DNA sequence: TGTGCCAGTAGTAAACAAGTACTCTCCGAAAAACTGTTTTTT. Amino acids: CASSKQVLSEKLFF.

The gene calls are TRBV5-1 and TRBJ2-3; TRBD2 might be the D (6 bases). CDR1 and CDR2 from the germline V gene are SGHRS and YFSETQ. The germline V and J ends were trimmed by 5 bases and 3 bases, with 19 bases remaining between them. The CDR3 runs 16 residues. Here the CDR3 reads CASRLAGLGVTDTQYF. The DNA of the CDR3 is TGCGCCAGCAGGCTGGCGGGGCTAGGAGTTACAGATACGCAGTATTTT. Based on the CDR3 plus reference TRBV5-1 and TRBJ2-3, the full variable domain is KAGVTQTPRYLIKTRGQQVTLSCSPISGHRSVSWYQQTPGQGLQFLFEYFSETQRNKGNFPGRFSGRQFSNSRSEMNVSTLELGDSALYLCASRLAGLGVTDTQYFGPGTRLTVL.

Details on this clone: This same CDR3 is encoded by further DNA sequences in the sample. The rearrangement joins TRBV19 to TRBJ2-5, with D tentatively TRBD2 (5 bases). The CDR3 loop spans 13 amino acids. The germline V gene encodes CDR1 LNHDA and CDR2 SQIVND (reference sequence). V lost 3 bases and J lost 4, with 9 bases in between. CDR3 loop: CASSIGGGETQYF. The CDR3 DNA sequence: TGTGCCAGTAGTATTGGAGGAGGAGAGACCCAGTACTTC.